The text below deals with one T cell receptor (beta chain). Its antigen is currently unknown. The ends were cut back, 4 bases at V and 4 bases at J, with 20 bases in the middle. The CDR3 is 16 amino acids. Germline V lookup: CDR1 MNHEY, CDR2 SVGAGI. The source of the sample is a study of PD-1 blockade in classical Hodgkin lymphoma. Time point in this sample: cycle 4 day 1 (C4D1), after 5 to 7 weeks of nivolumab. All patients relapsed after autologous stem cell transplantation, and brentuximab vedotin exposure varied. It was by magnetic negative selection that CD4+ T cells were purified from thawed PBMCs. TCRdb's copy holds only in-frame clones and misses some; the assay was immunoSEQ multiplex PCR. The sample holds roughly 10,000 clones, roughly 84% seen once. Whole-study results and caveats: There remain no defined causes for the repertoire differences, which possibly reflect disease activity or prior therapy. Baseline diversity in complete responders resembled that of newly diagnosed patients. CD4+ TCR diversity rose significantly by C4D1, and CD8+ TCR diversity did not.

The input for sequencing was CD4+ T cells from blood, taken before the fourth cycle of nivolumab. V and J are TRBV6-5 and TRBJ2-7; D is unresolved. The receptor was derived from a human donor with classical Hodgkin lymphoma. CDR3 sequence reads: CASSSDPIPWGYEQYF. The CDR3 nucleotides read TGTGCCAGCAGTTCCGATCCTATCCCATGGGGATACGAGCAGTACTTC.